These 24 T cell receptor beta chains were sequenced from one sample in a study of CD8 T cells in ankylosing spondylitis. The study, taken as a whole, reports: About 8 highly homologous variants formed a TCR beta motif that appeared characteristic of ankylosing spondylitis blood.

These receptors are not linked to any known antigen. TCRdb passed the 5' RACE reads through MiXCR, listing each CDR3 protein once. The data show 750,000 to 850,000 distinct CDR3 sequences, with 10% to 15% seen just once and roughly 0.51% held by the top ten. Sequenced input: blood, either unsorted or a sorted T cell fraction (not recorded which). Receptors were obtained from a male donor with ankylosing spondylitis.

This clonotype was seen only a few times. The gene calls are TRBV20-1 and TRBJ2-3; 7 nucleotides match TRBD2. The CDR3 is 16 residues long. The V and J ends lost 0 bases and 1 base, in that order; junction bases with no gene match: 7. Germline V gene data show CDR1 as DFQATT and CDR2 as SNEGSKA (reference sequence). This CDR3 reads CSARDFQRGRTDTQYF. CDR3 DNA: TGCAGTGCTAGAGACTTTCAGCGGGGCCGCACAGATACGCAGTATTTT.

This clonotype was counted many times. The chain employs TRBV28 and TRBJ2-7, with 9 positions matching TRBD1. This CDR3 has 14 residues. Trimming took 6 bases from V and 2 from J; bases not matched to a gene: 5. Per the germline V gene, CDR1 is MDHEN and CDR2 is SYDVKM. The DNA for the CDR3 is TGTGCCAGCAGGGAGACAGGGGGAGCCTACGAGCAGTACTTC. Its translation: CASRETGGAYEQYF.

The chain is built from TRBV11-1 and TRBJ2-2; no clear D. This CDR3 is 18 amino acids long. Germline V gene lookup returns CDR1 SGHAT and CDR2 FQDESV (reference sequence). The V gene lost 7 bases and the J gene lost 1 base, with 22 bases spanning the gap. The CDR3 protein is CASTPNPFLSMNTGELFF. Written as DNA, the CDR3 is TGTGCCAGCACCCCCAACCCCTTCCTCTCGATGAACACCGGGGAGCTGTTTTTT. The complete variable domain, with remaining parts taken from reference TRBV11-1 and TRBJ2-2, reads EAEVAQSPRYKITEKSQAVAFWCDPISGHATLYWYRQILGQGPELLVQFQDESVVDDSQLPKDRFSAERLKGVDSTLKIQPAELGDSAMYLCASTPNPFLSMNTGELFFGEGSRLTVL.

The chain joins TRBV4-2 to TRBJ2-3; 7 nucleotides match TRBD2. Germline V gene sequence: CDR1 LGHNA, CDR2 YNFKEQ. With V trimmed by 3 bases and J by 4 bases, 10 bases remained unmatched. The CDR3 length is 16 residues. The CDR3 bases are TGTGCCAGCAGCCACGGAAGCGGGGTATGGGCAGATACGCAGTATTTT. This codes for CASSHGSGVWADTQYF.

This clonotype turned up a few times. The chain has TRBV20-1 and TRBJ1-1; D is uncertain. Per the germline V gene, CDR1 is DFQATT and CDR2 is SNEGSKA (reference sequence). The CDR3 contains 12 residues. Trimming removed 1 base at V and 6 bases at J, with 9 bases between. CDR3 region: CSARGSKPEAFF. The CDR3 DNA sequence: TGCAGTGCTAGAGGGTCCAAACCTGAAGCTTTCTTT.

This clonotype was picked up a small number of times. CDR3 DNA sequence: TGTGCCAGCAGTTATGGACGGAGCAATCAGCCCCAGCATTTT. Amino acid sequence: CASSYGRSNQPQHF. The chain carries TRBV6-5 and TRBJ1-5; D remains ambiguous. Germline CDR1 MNHEY, CDR2 SVGAGI. V was clipped by 3 bases and J by 1 base, with 7 bases between them. The CDR3 is made up of 14 amino acids.

There are many counts of this clonotype. This chain uses TRBV27 with TRBJ1-1, with D maybe TRBD1 (5 bases). Trimming cost V 2 bases and J 5 bases, with 9 bases left between them. The CDR3 covers 13 residues. Germline V gene lookup returns CDR1 MNHEY and CDR2 SMNVEV (reference sequence). The CDR3 reads CASSLGSGTEAFF. In DNA form, the CDR3 reads TGTGCCAGCAGTTTAGGTTCAGGGACTGAAGCTTTCTTT.

This clonotype has just a few counts. The rearrangement uses TRBV20-1 and TRBJ2-1; a possible D gene is TRBD2 (7 bases). V lost 0 bases to trimming and J lost 2 bases, with 17 bases between them. CDR1 and CDR2 (germline): DFQATT, SNEGSKA (reference sequence). The CDR3 sequence is 17 residues long. CDR3 sequence (DNA): TGCAGTGCTAGAGATCAAAGGGGGACTACCACCTACAATGAGCAGTTCTTC. Its protein is CSARDQRGTTTYNEQFF.

This clonotype was recorded at least ten times. The chain links TRBV5-1 to TRBJ1-2; D gene unclear. Germline V gene data show CDR1 as SGHRS and CDR2 as YFSETQ. The CDR3 extends over 15 amino acids. Trimming cost V 4 bases and J 5 bases, with 18 bases left between them. The CDR3 bases are TGCGCCAGCAGCCTAGCACAGAGTCTACTTTATGGCTACACCTTC. Protein sequence: CASSLAQSLLYGYTF. The full variable domain, with the rest looked up from reference TRBV5-1 and TRBJ1-2, is KAGVTQTPRYLIKTRGQQVTLSCSPISGHRSVSWYQQTPGQGLQFLFEYFSETQRNKGNFPGRFSGRQFSNSRSEMNVSTLELGDSALYLCASSLAQSLLYGYTFGSGTRLTVV.

This clonotype has just a few counts. The chain links TRBV5-1 to TRBJ1-6; D is undetermined. There are 16 residues in the CDR3. V dropped 4 bases and J dropped 7 bases, with 18 bases sitting between them. Germline V lookup: CDR1 SGHRS, CDR2 YFSETQ. CDR3 sequence (DNA): TGCGCCAGCAGCCCACGGGGAGAGGGTGGGAATTCACCCCTCCACTTT. Translation: CASSPRGEGGNSPLHF.

Ten or more counts support this clonotype. The CDR3 end shows no conserved phenylalanine or tryptophan, and so a read error is likely. No DNA is shown, since the ends of the CDR3 on it are uncertain; the CDR3 is the one TCRdb lists. CDR3 in amino acids: CASSLDRRLAGANPD. The chain is built from TRBV11-2 and TRBJ2-1; the table's D call of TRBD2 was not tested on the DNA. Germline values: CDR1 SGHAT, CDR2 FQNNGV. A total of 15 residues make up the CDR3, ends included.

Ten or more counts support this clonotype. Germline is not matched at one junction end, which may reflect a read error. This chain joins TRBV7-7 and TRBJ2-1; 7 bases agree with TRBD1. The CDR3 runs 16 residues. Germline values: CDR1 SSHAT, CDR2 FNYEAQ (reference sequence). The CDR3 bases are TGTGCTAGCAGCTTAGAGGCCACAGGGGTAGCGAATGAGCAGTTCTTC. This gives the protein CASSLEATGVANEQFF.

The gene calls are TRBV4-3 and TRBJ1-2; 8 bases are shared with TRBD1. CDR1 and CDR2 (germline): LGHNA, YSLEER. Trimming removed 0 bases from V and 3 bases from J; junction bases left unmatched: 3. This CDR3 is built from 15 residues. CDR3 DNA: TGCGCCAGCAGCCAAGAGCCAGGGGGCGACTATGGCTACACCTTC. This translates into CASSQEPGGDYGYTF.

The table lists this clonotype with a few counts. This chain uses TRBV18 with TRBJ2-3; D possibly corresponds to TRBD1 (5 bases). Trimming stripped 3 bases from V and 1 base from J, with 14 bases between. CDR3 length: 16 residues. Germline CDR1 and CDR2: KGHSH and LQKENI. The DNA of the CDR3 is TGTGCCAGCTCACCCCCAGGGTTGATTGGCACAGATACGCAGTATTTT. Translating gives CASSPPGLIGTDTQYF.

This clonotype was detected many times. The chain joins TRBV20-1 to TRBJ2-3; the match to TRBD2 covers 12 bases. CDR1 is DFQATT, CDR2 SNEGSKA, per germline (reference sequence). There are 15 residues in the CDR3. V shed 2 bases, J shed 6 bases, and the junction held 6 bases outside the gene matches. The CDR3 sequence is CSARRLAGVYDTQYF. The CDR3 DNA sequence: TGCAGTGCTAGAAGACTAGCGGGAGTTTATGATACGCAGTATTTT.

The chain is built from TRBV10-3 and TRBJ2-1; D gene uncertain. Germline V gene sequence: CDR1 ENHRY, CDR2 SYGVKD. The length of the CDR3 is 14 residues. Trimming removed 4 bases at V and 4 bases at J, with 11 bases between. Written as DNA, the CDR3 is TGTGCCATCAGTGCGGGCAAACTATACAATGAGCAGTTCTTC. Its protein is CAISAGKLYNEQFF.

This clonotype was seen ten or more times. The rearrangement links TRBV20-1 to TRBJ2-2; D might be TRBD1 (8 bases). From germline, CDR1 is DFQATT and CDR2 SNEGSKA (reference sequence). The ends were cut back, 1 base at V and 6 bases at J, with 27 bases in the middle. The CDR3 length is 19 residues. DNA of the CDR3: TGCAGTGCTAGAGTTCCAGGGGGCAGTCTAGAAGGGAGGGCCGGGGAGCTGTTTTTT. Translated, it gives CSARVPGGSLEGRAGELFF.

This clonotype has ten or more counts. The rearrangement uses TRBV20-1 and TRBJ1-5, with TRBD1 as a possible D gene (5 bases). The CDR3 contains 13 residues. Germline lookup yields CDR1 DFQATT and CDR2 SNEGSKA (reference sequence). V lost 5 bases to trimming and J lost 1 base, with 9 bases between them. The CDR3 region has the DNA TGCAGTGCTGCGGGGGACAGCAATCAGCCCCAGCATTTT. The encoded protein is CSAAGDSNQPQHF.

This clonotype was found a few times. The J gene is TRBJ2-3, the V gene TRBV20-1; D perhaps matches TRBD2 (6 bases). The V gene lost 1 base and the J gene lost 2 bases, with 16 bases spanning the gap. The germline V gene has CDR1 DFQATT and CDR2 SNEGSKA (reference sequence). The CDR3 is made up of 16 amino acids. The CDR3 coding sequence is TGCAGTGCTAGAGCAAACCTAGGAGGGGACACAGATACGCAGTATTTT. It codes for CSARANLGGDTDTQYF.

The chain has TRBV18 and TRBJ2-3, with D perhaps TRBD1 (6 bases). This CDR3 is built from 16 residues. The germline gives CDR1 KGHSH, CDR2 LQKENI. The germline V and J ends were trimmed by 0 bases and 0 bases, with 10 bases remaining between them. The CDR3 DNA follows: TGTGCCAGCTCACCACCGGGGACACAGAGCACAGATACGCAGTATTTT. Protein: CASSPPGTQSTDTQYF.

This clonotype was observed a handful of times. The CDR3 DNA sequence: TGTGCCAGCAGTGAGGGGGGCGGACTTTCGCCTCCCTACGAGCAGTACTTC. Residues: CASSEGGGLSPPYEQYF. The chain is built from TRBV2 and TRBJ2-7, with D perhaps assigned TRBD1 or TRBD2 (6 bases each). This CDR3 has 17 residues. The V end was cut by 3 bases, the J end by 2 bases, with 20 bases between. Per the germline V gene, CDR1 is SNHLY and CDR2 is FYNNEI.

This sequence joins TRBV20-1 and TRBJ2-1, with unresolved D. V lost 0 bases to trimming and J lost 5 bases, with 14 bases between them. The CDR3 consists of 15 residues. Germline V gives CDR1 DFQATT, CDR2 SNEGSKA (reference sequence). The CDR3 nucleotides are TGCAGTGCTAGAGATTTGAGCGTCAATCACAATGAGCAGTTCTTC. Residues: CSARDLSVNHNEQFF.

This clonotype showed up just a few times. The V and J genes are TRBV6-2 or TRBV6-3 and TRBJ2-7, with unresolved D. The CDR3 extends over 14 amino acids. Between the trimmed V and J ends, which lost 0 bases and 5 bases, there was a span of 11 bases. Germline values: CDR1 MNHEY, CDR2 SVGEGT. The CDR3 DNA reads as TGTGCCAGCAGTTACTCGAGGTCCAGGCACGAGCAGTACTTC. The encoded protein is CASSYSRSRHEQYF.

This clonotype was detected a few times. The chain carries TRBV21-1 and TRBJ1-1; TRBD1 is the table's D call, not checked against the DNA. TRBV21-1 is assigned pseudogene status. CDR3 length: 16 amino acids. In DNA, the CDR3 is TGTGCCACCACAGGACGGACAGTCCTTATGAACACTGAAGCTTTCTTT. It is translated as CATTGRTVLMNTEAFF.